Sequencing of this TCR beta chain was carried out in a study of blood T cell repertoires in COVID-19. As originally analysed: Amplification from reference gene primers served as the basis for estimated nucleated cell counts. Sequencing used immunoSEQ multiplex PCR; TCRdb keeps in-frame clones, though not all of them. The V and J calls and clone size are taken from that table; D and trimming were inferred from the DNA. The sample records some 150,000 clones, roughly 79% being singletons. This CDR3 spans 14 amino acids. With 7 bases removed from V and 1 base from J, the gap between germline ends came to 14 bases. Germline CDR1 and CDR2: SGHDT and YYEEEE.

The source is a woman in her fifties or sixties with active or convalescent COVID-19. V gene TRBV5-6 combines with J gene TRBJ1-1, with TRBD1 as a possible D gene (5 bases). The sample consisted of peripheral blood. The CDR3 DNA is TGTGCCAGCGGAAGGAAGACAGCGAACACTGAAGCTTTCTTT. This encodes CASGRKTANTEAFF.